The present entry profiles one T cell receptor (beta chain) with its context. Generation of TCR beta cDNA was performed by 5'RACE template switching incorporating UMIs. Reanalyzing the 5' RACE reads, TCRdb keeps one entry per CDR3 protein, without DNA. This listing includes a few hundred thousand distinct CDR3 sequences. This specimen belongs to a study of T cells expressing NK-cell markers. Looked up from germline, CDR1 is SGHRS and CDR2 is YFSETQ. The CDR3 length is 18 residues. The chain has TRBV5-1 and TRBJ2-7; TCRdb's D call, TRBD1, is unchecked because there is no DNA. This receptor was taken from a man aged 18-69 years in good health. Specimen: blood T cells: a sorted CD56 or NKG2C T cell subset, CD4+ or CD8+ T cells, or bulk PBMC T cells (not recorded which). The CDR3 loop reads CASSLTLLRGPSSYEQYF.